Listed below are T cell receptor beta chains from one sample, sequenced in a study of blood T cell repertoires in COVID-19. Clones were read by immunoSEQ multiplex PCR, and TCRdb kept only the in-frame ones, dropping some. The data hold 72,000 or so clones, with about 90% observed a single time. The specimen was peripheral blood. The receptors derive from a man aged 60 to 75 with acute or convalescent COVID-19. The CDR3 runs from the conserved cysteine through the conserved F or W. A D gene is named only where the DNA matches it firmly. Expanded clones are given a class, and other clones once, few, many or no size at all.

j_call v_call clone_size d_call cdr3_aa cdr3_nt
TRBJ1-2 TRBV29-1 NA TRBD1 CSVDRGLHGYTF TGCAGCGTTGACAGGGGGTTACATGGCTACACCTTC
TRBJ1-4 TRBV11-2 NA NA CASSLARGPDRFF TGTGCCAGCAGCCTCGCGCGGGGGCCAGATCGGTTTTTT
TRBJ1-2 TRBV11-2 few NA CASSSGEGVGGYTF TGTGCCAGCAGCTCCGGGGAGGGGGTAGGAGGCTACACCTTC
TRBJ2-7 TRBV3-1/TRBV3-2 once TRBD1 CASSQVRDRGTEQYF TGTGCCAGCAGCCAAGTTAGGGACAGGGGGACCGAGCAGTACTTC
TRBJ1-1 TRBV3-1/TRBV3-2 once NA CASSPTLNTEAFF TGTGCCAGCAGCCCCACACTGAACACTGAAGCTTTCTTT
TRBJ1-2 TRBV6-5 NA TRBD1 CASSRTGTSYGYTF TGTGCCAGCAGTCGGACAGGGACCAGCTATGGCTACACCTTC
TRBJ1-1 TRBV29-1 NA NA CSVRTGYTEAFF TGCAGCGTCCGAACAGGGTACACTGAAGCTTTCTTT
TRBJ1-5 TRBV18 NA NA CASSPREGQPQHF TGTGCCAGCTCACCCCGGGAGGGACAGCCCCAGCATTTT
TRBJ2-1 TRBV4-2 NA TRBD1 CASSQEWRQGGNEQFF TGTGCCAGCAGCCAAGAATGGAGACAGGGGGGGAATGAGCAGTTCTTC
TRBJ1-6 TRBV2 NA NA CASRYSYNSPLHF TGTGCCAGCAGATACAGTTATAATTCACCCCTCCACTTT
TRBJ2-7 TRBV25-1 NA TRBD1 CASSEGGQGANPHEQYF TGTGCCAGCAGTGAGGGTGGACAGGGGGCTAATCCCCACGAGCAGTACTTC
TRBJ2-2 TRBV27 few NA CASSLSGRGNTGELFF TGTGCCAGCAGTTTATCGGGGCGGGGGAACACCGGGGAGCTGTTTTTT
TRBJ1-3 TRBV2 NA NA CASNRGENTIYF TGTGCCAGCAACCGCGGTGAAAACACCATATATTTT
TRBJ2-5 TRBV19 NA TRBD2 CASSIRRGVQETQYF TGTGCCAGTAGTATCAGGCGGGGGGTGCAAGAGACCCAGTACTTC
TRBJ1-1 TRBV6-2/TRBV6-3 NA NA CASSYSSGPSTEAFF TGTGCCAGCAGTTACTCGAGCGGGCCCAGCACTGAAGCTTTCTTT
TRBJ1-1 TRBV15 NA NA CATSRDKNTEAFF TGTGCCACCAGCAGAGATAAGAACACTGAAGCTTTCTTT
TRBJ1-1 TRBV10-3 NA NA CAIRADRLSGTTEAFF TGTGCCATACGTGCTGACAGGTTAAGTGGTACTACTGAAGCTTTCTTT
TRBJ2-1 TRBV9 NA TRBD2 CASSVGEGRANEQFF TGTGCCAGCAGCGTAGGGGAGGGCAGGGCAAATGAGCAGTTCTTC
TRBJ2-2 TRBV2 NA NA CASSENPPGSNTGELFF TGTGCCAGCAGTGAAAACCCGCCCGGTTCGAACACCGGGGAGCTGTTTTTT
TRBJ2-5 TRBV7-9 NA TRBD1 CASSLDQGAGETQYF TGTGCCAGCAGCTTAGATCAGGGGGCAGGGGAGACCCAGTACTTC
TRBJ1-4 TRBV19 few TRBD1 CASSPQTGGNEKLFF TGTGCCAGTAGTCCCCAGACAGGGGGCAATGAAAAACTGTTTTTT
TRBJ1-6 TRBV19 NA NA CASSIRAGQSSYNSPLHF TGTGCCAGTAGTATTCGGGCAGGGCAAAGCTCCTATAATTCACCCCTCCACTTT
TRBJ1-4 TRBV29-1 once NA CSVRQSLSEKLFF TGCAGCGTGCGACAGTCTCTATCTGAAAAACTGTTTTTT
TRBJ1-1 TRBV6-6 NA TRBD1 CASSYSGTGEAFF TGTGCCAGCAGTTACTCAGGGACAGGGGAAGCTTTCTTT
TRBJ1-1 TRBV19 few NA CASSRGGNTEAFF TGTGCCAGTAGTAGAGGGGGGAACACTGAAGCTTTCTTT
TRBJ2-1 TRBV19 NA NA CASSIDSPYNEQFF TGTGCCAGTAGTATTGACAGCCCCTACAATGAGCAGTTCTTC
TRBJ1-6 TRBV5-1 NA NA CASSLEGQGVHSPLHF TGCGCCAGCAGCTTGGAAGGGCAGGGCGTACATTCACCCCTCCACTTT
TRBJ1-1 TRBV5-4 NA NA CASSLGPDRSHTEAFF TGTGCCAGCAGCTTGGGGCCGGACAGATCTCACACTGAAGCTTTCTTT